The 4 T cell receptor beta chains presented below share a single source sample, sequenced in a study of blood T cell repertoires in COVID-19. This table comes from immunoSEQ multiplex PCR, and its TCRdb copy is limited to in-frame clones, with some not included. Seen here are approximately 430,000 clones, 80% to 90% observed once, and the top ten hold almost 1.5%. Material: peripheral blood. The receptors here all came from a young woman with active or convalescent COVID-19.

This clone came up a few times. This chain joins TRBV7-9 and TRBJ1-1; 9 bases fit TRBD1. Germline values: CDR1 SEHNR, CDR2 FQNEAQ (reference sequence). The CDR3 extends over 16 amino acids. V lost 5 bases and J lost 4; bases outside the gene matches: 11. CDR3 region: CASSARDREGATEAFF. The DNA of the CDR3 is TGTGCCAGCAGCGCGCGGGACAGGGAGGGTGCCACTGAAGCTTTCTTT.

V and J are TRBV11-1 and TRBJ1-1; no definite D call. Germline CDR1 reads SGHAT; CDR2 reads FQDESV (reference sequence). The V and J ends lost 2 bases and 1 base respectively, with 11 bases between them. This CDR3 comprises 15 residues. CDR3 sequence (DNA): TGTGCCAGCAGCTTAATCCAGGAACAGAACACTGAAGCTTTCTTT. Translation: CASSLIQEQNTEAFF.

The CDR3 region is CAISEWEGRDGYTF. CDR3 DNA: TGTGCCATCAGTGAGTGGGAGGGGAGGGATGGCTACACCTTC. The chain joins TRBV10-3 to TRBJ1-2; D is perhaps TRBD1 (5 bases). Germline loops: CDR1 ENHRY, CDR2 SYGVKD. V was pared by 1 base and J by 6 bases, with 12 bases between. CDR3 length equals 14 residues.

To note about this clone: Other DNA sequences in this sample translate to the same CDR3. This chain uses TRBV6-4 with TRBJ1-2; 8 bases align to TRBD1. V dropped 6 bases and J dropped 7; count of bases not matched to a gene: 4. The CDR3 covers 12 residues. Per germline, CDR1 MRHNA and CDR2 SNTAGT. CDR3 in amino acids: CASSGQGFGYTF. The DNA of the CDR3 is TGTGCCAGCAGCGGACAGGGATTTGGCTACACCTTC.